This T cell receptor (beta chain) comes out of a study of blood T cell repertoires in COVID-19. The wider study: Whether acute or convalescent, the COVID-19 samples came from the United States, Italy and Spain. From T cells, B-cell-depleted T cells, or PBMCs came the material, which was cDNA or gDNA.

CDR3 length: 14 amino acids. CDR1 and CDR2 from the germline V gene are LNHDA and SQIVND (reference sequence). Trimming removed 5 bases from V and 6 bases from J; junction bases left unmatched: 8. Authors' processing steps: Estimation of nucleated cell counts was performed using reference gene primer amplification. The table came from immunoSEQ multiplex PCR; TCRdb's copy has only in-frame clones and leaves some out. The V and J calls and clone size are taken from that table; D and trimming were inferred from the DNA. The data hold 350,000 to 450,000 clones, with around 85% observed a single time. What was sequenced was peripheral blood. This rearrangement joins TRBV19 to TRBJ1-1; 8 nucleotides match TRBD1. This receptor was taken from a woman younger than 35 with acute or convalescent COVID-19. For the CDR3, the DNA is TGTGCCAGTAGTGGACAACAGGACAGGGCTGAAGCTTTCTTT. Encoded protein: CASSGQQDRAEAFF.